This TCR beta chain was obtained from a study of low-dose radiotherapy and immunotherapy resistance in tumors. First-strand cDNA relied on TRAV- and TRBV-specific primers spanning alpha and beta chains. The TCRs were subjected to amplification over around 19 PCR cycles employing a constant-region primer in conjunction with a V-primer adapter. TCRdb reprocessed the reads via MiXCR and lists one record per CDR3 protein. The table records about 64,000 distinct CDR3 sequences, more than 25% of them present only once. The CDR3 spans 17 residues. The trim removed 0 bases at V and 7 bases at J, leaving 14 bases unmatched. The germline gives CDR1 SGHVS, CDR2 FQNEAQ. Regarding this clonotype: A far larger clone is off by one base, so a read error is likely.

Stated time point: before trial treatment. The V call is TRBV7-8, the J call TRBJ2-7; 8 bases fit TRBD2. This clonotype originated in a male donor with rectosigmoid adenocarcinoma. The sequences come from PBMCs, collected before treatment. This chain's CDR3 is CASSLAYGRGGRGEQYF. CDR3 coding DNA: TGTGCCAGCAGCTTAGCGTATGGCCGGGGGGGCCGGGGTGAGCAGTACTTC. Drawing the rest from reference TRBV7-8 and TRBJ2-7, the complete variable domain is GAGVSQSPRYKVAKRGQDVALRCDPISGHVSLFWYQQALGQGPEFLTYFQNEAQLDKSGLPSDRFFAERPEGSVSTLKIQRTQQEDSAVYLCASSLAYGRGGRGEQYFGPGTRLTVT.